Sequencing of this T cell receptor (beta chain) was carried out in a study of identical twins. TCRdb fed the 5' RACE reads into MiXCR, producing one record per CDR3 protein. The repertoire holds about 890,000 distinct CDR3 sequences, with 9% to 15% as singletons. Overall study findings and caveats: For zero-insertion analyses, partial confounding could come from invariant MAIT and iNKT cells.

This clonotype was seen more than once but under ten times. What it recognizes is unknown. This sample was also put to use in a study of yellow fever vaccine responses in identical twins.

This receptor was taken from a woman under 30 in good health. Sample: PBMCs.

DNA of the CDR3: TGTGCCATCAGCCCAGGGATGGGAGAGACCCAGTACTTC. Its translation: CAISPGMGETQYF. The chain has TRBV10-3 and TRBJ2-5; D perhaps matches TRBD1 (5 bases). CDR3 length equals 13 residues. Trimming cost V 6 bases and J 4 bases, with 12 bases left between them. CDR1 and CDR2 from the germline V gene are ENHRY and SYGVKD.